A selection of T cell receptor beta chains follows, all from one sample in a study of T cell responses to AZD1222 COVID-19 vaccine. Using immunoSEQ multiplex PCR, the repertoire was profiled, and TCRdb retains in-frame clones only, with some absent. The sample lists 86,000 or so clones; approximately 90% were seen once. The specimen was peripheral blood, collected on day 0 of AZD1222 vaccination. These TCRs come from an adult in good health. The CDR3 runs from the conserved cysteine through the conserved F or W. A D gene is named only where the DNA matches it firmly. Clone size is stated in some rows and not others, as once, few, many or a class when expanded.

J gene | V gene | clone size | D gene | CDR3 DNA | CDR3 protein
TRBJ1-1 | TRBV6-2/TRBV6-3 | - | - | TGTGCCAGCAGCCGAAGGGGGACTGAAGCTTTCTTT | CASSRRGTEAFF
TRBJ1-4 | TRBV30 | - | - | TGTGCCTGGAACCGGGCCGATCCAAATGAAAAACTGTTTTTT | CAWNRADPNEKLFF
TRBJ1-2 | TRBV9 | - | - | TGTGCCAGCAGCGCGGGGGGACCTGACTATGGCTACACCTTC | CASSAGGPDYGYTF
TRBJ1-2 | TRBV3-1/TRBV3-2 | - | - | TGTGCCAGCAGCCTAGGACAGTACTATGGCTACACCTTC | CASSLGQYYGYTF
TRBJ1-2 | TRBV18 | - | - | TGTGCCAGCTCACCACGTCGGACGGATTTCTACACCTTC | CASSPRRTDFYTF
TRBJ1-2 | TRBV18 | - | - | TGTGCCAGCTCACCCTCCGAGGGACCCCTTAACTATGGCTACACCTTC | CASSPSEGPLNYGYTF
TRBJ1-3 | TRBV5-5 | - | - | TGTGCCAGCAGCTTTGGGGATCCCTCTTCAGGAAACACCATATATTTT | CASSFGDPSSGNTIYF
TRBJ1-1 | TRBV12-5 | - | - | TGTGCTAGTGGTTTCGAGGTGACCACTGAAGCTTTCTTT | CASGFEVTTEAFF
TRBJ1-2 | TRBV4-2 | - | - | TGTGCCAGCAGCCAAGCGGCTACCGGGGTCTATGGCTACACCTTC | CASSQAATGVYGYTF
TRBJ1-1 | TRBV7-2 | - | - | TGTGCCAGCAGCTCTGACGCCAGGGCGAGCACTGAAGCTTTCTTT | CASSSDARASTEAFF
TRBJ2-1 | TRBV30 | few | - | TGTGCCTGGAGTTCGAGGACTCCTGGCAATGAGCAGTTCTTC | CAWSSRTPGNEQFF
TRBJ1-6 | TRBV28 | - | - | TGTGCCAGCAGTTTGGGCAAAGGTTATTCACCCCTCCACTTT | CASSLGKGYSPLHF
TRBJ2-5 | TRBV14 | - | - | TGTGCCAGCAGCCCATTCACTAGTCGCGGAGAGACCCAGTACTTC | CASSPFTSRGETQYF
TRBJ1-3 | TRBV19 | - | - | TGTGCCAGTACCCGCCCGGGGGTCTCTGGAAACACCATATATTTT | CASTRPGVSGNTIYF
TRBJ2-2 | TRBV6-1 | once | - | TGTGCCAGCAGACCCGGCGGGGAGGCCGGGGAGCTGTTTTTT | CASRPGGEAGELFF
TRBJ2-7 | TRBV27 | - | - | TGTGCCAGCAGTCCCAGGGTTGGGGGTTCCGGCGAGCAGTACTTC | CASSPRVGGSGEQYF
TRBJ2-4 | TRBV19 | - | - | TGTGCCAGTAGTCGAACTCGAACTGCCGCCAAAAACATTCAGTACTTC | CASSRTRTAAKNIQYF
TRBJ1-2 | TRBV5-1 | - | TRBD1 | TGCGCCAGCAGCTTCCAGACAGGGGTTAGCTATGGCTACACCTTC | CASSFQTGVSYGYTF
TRBJ2-5 | TRBV4-3 | - | - | TGCGCCAGCAGCCAAGAAGTAGGGGTGCTTGGAGAGACCCAGTACTTC | CASSQEVGVLGETQYF
TRBJ1-1 | TRBV7-9 | - | - | TGTGCCAGCAGCTTATATCGTACTGAAGCTTTCTTT | CASSLYRTEAFF
TRBJ2-5 | TRBV3-1/TRBV3-2 | - | TRBD1 | TGTGCCAGCAGCCGGGGACAGATCCAAGAGACCCAGTACTTC | CASSRGQIQETQYF
TRBJ2-7 | TRBV27 | - | - | TGTGCCAGCAGTCTCTATCAACAGGGCCCCTACGAGCAGTACTTC | CASSLYQQGPYEQYF
TRBJ1-6 | TRBV6-5 | - | TRBD1 | TGTGCCAGCAGTTACTCGACGGCAGGGGGCGGTTCACCCCTCCACTTT | CASSYSTAGGGSPLHF
TRBJ1-2 | TRBV4-1 | - | - | TGCGCCAGCAGCCAAGATGGTGGGGTCGGTAGGACTGGCTACACCTTC | CASSQDGGVGRTGYTF
TRBJ2-1 | TRBV19 | - | - | TGTGCCAGTAGTATAAACAGCGGCAATGAGCAGTTCTTC | CASSINSGNEQFF
TRBJ2-1 | TRBV5-1 | - | - | TGCGCCAGCAGCTTGGAGCAGAGCTCCTACAATGAGCAGTTCTTC | CASSLEQSSYNEQFF
TRBJ1-5 | TRBV30 | - | TRBD1 | TGTGCCTGGAGTCCGGACAGGGCGAGCAATCAGCCCCAGCATTTT | CAWSPDRASNQPQHF
TRBJ1-5 | TRBV6-2/TRBV6-3 | - | - | TGTGCCAGCAGTTACCCCGGCTTTAATCAGCCCCAGCATTTT | CASSYPGFNQPQHF
TRBJ1-1 | TRBV3-1/TRBV3-2 | - | TRBD1 | TGTGCCAGCAGCCCTGGACAGGGGAACACTGAAGCTTTCTTT | CASSPGQGNTEAFF
TRBJ2-3 | TRBV11-2 | - | - | TGTGCCAGCAACAGGGAGTTTGATACGCAGTATTTT | CASNREFDTQYF
TRBJ1-4 | TRBV18 | - | - | TGTGCCAGCTCATCTGGATGGGGCCCTAATGAAAAACTGTTTTTT | CASSSGWGPNEKLFF
TRBJ1-2 | TRBV6-5 | - | - | TGTGCCAGCGCCGGGAATAACTATGGCTACACCTTC | CASAGNNYGYTF
TRBJ2-5 | TRBV5-1 | - | - | TGCGCCAGCAGCTTGTTTGAGCAAGAGACCCAGTACTTC | CASSLFEQETQYF
TRBJ2-5 | TRBV7-2 | - | TRBD2 | TGTGCCAGCAGCTCCCCGACTAGCGGGTCGAGGGCCCTGTACTTC | CASSSPTSGSRALYF
TRBJ2-3 | TRBV5-4 | - | TRBD1 | TGTGCCAGCAGCGGAATGGACAGGGAAAATACGCAGTATTTT | CASSGMDRENTQYF
TRBJ1-3 | TRBV19 | once | - | TGTGCCAGTACCGTTTCCCTGAGCTCTGGAAACACCATATATTTT | CASTVSLSSGNTIYF
TRBJ2-5 | TRBV7-2 | - | TRBD2 | TGTGCCAGCAGCATAAGCGGGAGAGGGGAGACCCAGTACTTC | CASSISGRGETQYF
TRBJ1-6 | TRBV19 | - | TRBD1 | TGTGCCAGTAGTACCCGGACAGGGAGCGGTAATTCACCCCTCCACTTT | CASSTRTGSGNSPLHF
TRBJ2-7 | TRBV3-1/TRBV3-2 | - | TRBD2 | TGTGCCAGCAGCCAAGCTAGCGGGAGGTACGAGCAGTACTTC | CASSQASGRYEQYF
TRBJ1-1 | TRBV30 | - | - | TGTGCCTGGAGCGTAGGGGGTGACTCCCGACTTTACTTT | CAWSVGGDSRLYF
TRBJ1-2 | TRBV27 | - | - | TGTGCCAGCAGTTTCAGGGAAGGGGCCTATGGCTACACCTTC | CASSFREGAYGYTF
TRBJ1-1 | TRBV7-2 | - | - | TGTGCCAGCAGCTTAGCCAGGGCCGGTAGTGAAGCTTTCTTT | CASSLARAGSEAFF
TRBJ1-6 | TRBV5-4 | - | - | TGTGCCAGCAGCGGGCGCTCCTATAATTCACCCCTCCACTTT | CASSGRSYNSPLHF
TRBJ1-3 | TRBV18 | - | - | TGTGCCAGCTCACCCCAGAACTCTGGAAACACCATATATTTT | CASSPQNSGNTIYF
TRBJ2-2 | TRBV7-9 | - | TRBD2 | TGTGCCAGCAGCTCAGCAGAGGCTAGCGGGATGAGGAGGACCGGGGAGCTGTTTTTT | CASSSAEASGMRRTGELFF
TRBJ1-1 | TRBV30 | few | - | TGTGCCTGGACAGAACTTAAGGGTGAGGCTTTCTTT | CAWTELKGEAFF
TRBJ2-2 | TRBV5-1 | - | - | TGCGCCAGCAGCTTGAGTGGGCAGGCGAACACCGGGGAGCTGTTTTTT | CASSLSGQANTGELFF
TRBJ2-1 | TRBV9 | - | TRBD2 | TGTGCCAGCAGCGCCCTAGGCAGCGGGAGTTACAATGAGCAGTTCTTC | CASSALGSGSYNEQFF
TRBJ1-5 | TRBV18 | - | - | TGTGCCAGCTCACAAACAGAATCAAACAATCAGCCCCAGCATTTT | CASSQTESNNQPQHF
TRBJ2-3 | TRBV19 | - | TRBD2 | TGTGCCAGTAGTAGGACTAGCGGCACAGATACGCAGTATTTT | CASSRTSGTDTQYF
TRBJ2-7 | TRBV6-6 | - | TRBD2 | TGTGCCAGCAGTCCGGGACTAGCGGGAGGGCGGACCTACGAGCAGTACTTC | CASSPGLAGGRTYEQYF
TRBJ1-6 | TRBV27 | once | TRBD1 | TGTGCCAGCAGTGGGGCGACAGGGCGGTTTGGTTCACCCCTCCACTTT | CASSGATGRFGSPLHF
TRBJ2-5 | TRBV6-1 | - | TRBD2 | TGTGCCAGCAGTGAAAGACTAGCGGGAGTATCAGAGACCCAGTACTTC | CASSERLAGVSETQYF
TRBJ2-1 | TRBV18 | - | TRBD2 | TGTGCCAGCTACGGAACATGGGGGGGAGGTGAGCAGTTCTTC | CASYGTWGGGEQFF
TRBJ1-1 | TRBV5-6 | - | - | TGTGCCAGCAGCTTGGCGGACACGAACACTGAAGCTTTCTTT | CASSLADTNTEAFF
TRBJ1-1 | TRBV5-1 | - | - | TGCGCCAGCAGCGTACAGGAGAACACTGAAGCTTTCTTT | CASSVQENTEAFF
TRBJ2-5 | TRBV6-6 | once | - | TGTGCCAGCAGTTTAGCGTCGGGGACCCAGTACTTC | CASSLASGTQYF
TRBJ2-3 | TRBV10-1 | - | - | TGCGCCAGCAGTGGGTCAGGTCCAGATACGCAGTATTTT | CASSGSGPDTQYF
TRBJ2-5 | TRBV19 | - | TRBD2 | TGTGCCAGTAGTCCCTCAACCGGGACTAGCGTACAAGAGACCCAGTACTTC | CASSPSTGTSVQETQYF
TRBJ1-1 | TRBV21-1 | - | - | TGTGCCAGCAGCAAAGATAACAGGCAGATCACTGAAGCTTTCTTT | CASSKDNRQITEAFF